Sequencing of this TCR beta chain was carried out in a study of beta chain features in type 1 diabetes. Study results and caveats: Healthy donors had naive, central memory and Treg TCRB repertoires that appeared less similar than those seen among patients.

The sample holds a few counts of this clone. The target antigen is unknown. The study reverse transcribed the entire isolated RNA, so it sequenced expressed TCRB transcripts. The repertoire was sequenced with immunoSEQ multiplex PCR; TCRdb's copy has only in-frame clones and lacks some. The sample shows under 200,000 clones, approximately 8.4% of them seen only once. Germline assignment: CDR1 SQVTM and CDR2 ANQGSEA. This CDR3 is 18 amino acids long. The junction had 10 bases not matched to a gene; V was cut back by 1 base and J by 3 bases. This chain connects TRBV29-1 to TRBJ2-3, with 13 bases matching TRBD2. Sequencing input: central memory CD4+ T cells from blood. This clonotype was sampled from a woman between 18 and 30 years old in good health. CDR3 region: CSVEGQGLAGWLTDTQYF. CDR3 sequence (DNA): TGCAGCGTTGAAGGGCAGGGACTAGCGGGATGGCTTACAGATACGCAGTATTTT.